This T cell receptor beta chain was recorded in a study of T cell repertoires in cytomegalovirus infection (dated by TCRdb to between 2018 and 2021). As for the study more broadly: Peptide stimulations targeted recently identified HLA-C-restricted CMV epitopes, whose presentation resists viral immunomodulation, together with well-studied HLA-B-restricted epitopes. Because public TCR beta signatures pointed to carriage of CMV infection together with the matching HLA type, the HLA type of each donor mattered for the analysis. What the work shows at the level of the full study, not this receptor alone: Carriers of CMV infection plus the relevant HLA type were discriminated by the cumulative frequency of public TCR beta family members in the study cohort and in an independent roughly 370-donor cohort. In the ex vivo response, HLA-C-restricted CMV-specific TCR beta clonotypes were dominant, and in two of eight donors the single most frequent clonotype came from this HLA-C-restricted group.

The CDR3 starts with the cysteine, ends with the phenylalanine, and has 16 residues. Solely the CDR3 DNA is kept, with 48 bases framed from the first base. The V end gives up 5 bases and the J end 4 bases, leaving 6 bases in the junction not matched to a gene. Sample treatment or condition, as interpreted from the label and publication: in vitro stimulation with specific CMV peptide epitopes to enrich CMV-specific T cells. This clonotype was counted only a few times. The antigen this receptor binds is unknown. Base-call qualities are not available, and no considerably larger clone is one nucleotide away. Sequencing took place on an Illumina HiSeq 1500. TCRdb reprocessing: public reads trimmed at Q25 with fastp, clones called with MiXCR, in-frame beta chains kept. Entries that share a CDR3 protein sequence are merged under the most common genes and DNA. Recorded for this sample are roughly 180,000 distinct CDR3 sequences; less than 25% of them occurred a single time. The ten most abundant clones make up roughly 25% of the sample.

This receptor was identified in a human donor in good health (CMV status not recorded). Some clones in this sample may be carry-over from other donors' samples. Material: CD8+ T cells from cultured PBMCs, obtained from culture after CMV antigen stimulation. The rearranged segments are TRBV12-3 or TRBV12-4 and TRBJ2-3, with TRBD2 identical over 13 junction bases. The nucleotides are TGTGCCAGCAGTGCCAGACTAGCGGGGGGCCCAGATACGCAGTATTTT. Its translation is CASSARLAGGPDTQYF.